This T cell receptor (delta chain) was observed in a study of γδ T cells in repeated Plasmodium falciparum infection. Whole-study context: Donors had four controlled P. falciparum NF54 infections over approximately 600 days. Study conclusions and caveats: Donors in Mali lived in a small rural village, largely one ethnic group. Repeated controlled infections reportedly drove waves of new clonotype selection in Vdelta2-negative, mostly Vdelta1+, gammadelta repertoires.

As for this clone: Its antigen is currently unknown. Translating this DNA gives a protein that differs at residue 21 from the TCRdb one, which belongs to a much larger clone; a read error is likely, and the protein shown is this translation.

Gammadelta T cells were flow-sorted from PBMC into Vgamma9/Vdelta2+ and Vdelta2-negative populations for bulk analysis. TRG and TRD sequences were obtained from every sorted gammadelta sample. TCRdb redid clone calling on the multiplex PCR reads using CATT. The table includes 53,000 or so delta-chain clones, 1.9% detected once. This CDR3 spans 24 amino acids. The V segment lost 1 base and the J segment 10 bases; nucleotides outside the gene matches: 40. Germline lookup yields CDR1 TVYSNPD and CDR2 GDNSRS (reference sequence). This clonotype originated in a pool of human donors (malaria-infected and uninfected, not separated). Material for sequencing was gamma-delta T cells from blood. The chain uses TRDV3 and TRDJ1, with 12 bases matching TRDD3. CDR3 DNA: TGTGCCTTTAAGGGGGGACCTTCCGCCGGTATAAAAACTCCCGTATACTGGGGGATACAAAGACTCATCTTT. The encoded protein is CAFKGGPSAGIKTPVYWGIQRLIF.